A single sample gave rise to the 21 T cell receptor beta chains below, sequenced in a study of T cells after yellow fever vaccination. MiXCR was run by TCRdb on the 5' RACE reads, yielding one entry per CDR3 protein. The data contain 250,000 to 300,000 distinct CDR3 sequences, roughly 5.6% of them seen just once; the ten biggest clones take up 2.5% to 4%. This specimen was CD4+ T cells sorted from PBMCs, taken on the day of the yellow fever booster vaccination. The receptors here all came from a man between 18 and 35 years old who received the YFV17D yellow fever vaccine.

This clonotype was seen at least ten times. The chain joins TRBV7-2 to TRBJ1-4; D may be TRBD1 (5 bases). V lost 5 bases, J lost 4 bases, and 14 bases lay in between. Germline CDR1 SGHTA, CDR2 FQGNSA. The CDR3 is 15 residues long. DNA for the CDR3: TGTGCCAGCAGCCGTACAGGCCTGCTTAATGAAAAACTGTTTTTT. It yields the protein CASSRTGLLNEKLFF.

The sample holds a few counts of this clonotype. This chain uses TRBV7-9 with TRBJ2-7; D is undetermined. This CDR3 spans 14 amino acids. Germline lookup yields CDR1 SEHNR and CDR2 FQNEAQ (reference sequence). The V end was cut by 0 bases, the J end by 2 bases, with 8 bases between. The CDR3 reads CASSLALPPYEQYV. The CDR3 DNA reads TGTGCCAGCAGCTTAGCTCTACCTCCCTACGAGCAGTACGTC.

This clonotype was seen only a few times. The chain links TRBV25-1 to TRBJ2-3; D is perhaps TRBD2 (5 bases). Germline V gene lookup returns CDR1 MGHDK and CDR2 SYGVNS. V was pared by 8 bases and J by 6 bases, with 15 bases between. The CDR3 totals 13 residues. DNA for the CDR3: TGTGCCAGCGGGAATACTCCGGGGGATACGCAGTATTTT. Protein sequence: CASGNTPGDTQYF.

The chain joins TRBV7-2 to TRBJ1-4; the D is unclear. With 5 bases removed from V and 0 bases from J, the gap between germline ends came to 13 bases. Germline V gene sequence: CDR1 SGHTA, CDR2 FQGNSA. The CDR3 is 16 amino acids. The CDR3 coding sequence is TGTGCCAGCAGCCCCCGGCCGTACGCAACTAATGAAAAACTGTTTTTT. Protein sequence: CASSPRPYATNEKLFF. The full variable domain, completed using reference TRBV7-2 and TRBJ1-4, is GAGVSQSPSNKVTEKGKDVELRCDPISGHTALYWYRQSLGQGLEFLIYFQGNSAPDKSGLPSDRFSAERTGGSVSTLTIQRTQQEDSAVYLCASSPRPYATNEKLFFGSGTQLSVL.

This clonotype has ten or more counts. The CDR3 DNA sequence: TGTGCCAGCAGTTTAATACCCCCCGGAGGCTACACCTTC. This codes for CASSLIPPGGYTF. This chain links TRBV12-3 or TRBV12-4 with TRBJ1-2, with D unresolved. CDR3 size: 13 residues. The V and J ends lost 2 bases and 8 bases respectively, with 12 bases between them.

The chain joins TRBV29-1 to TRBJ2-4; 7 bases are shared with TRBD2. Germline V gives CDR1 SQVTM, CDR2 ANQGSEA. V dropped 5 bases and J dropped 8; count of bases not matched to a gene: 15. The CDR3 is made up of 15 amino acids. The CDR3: CSVTGTSGGGDIQYF. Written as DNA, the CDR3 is TGCAGCGTTACCGGGACGAGTGGGGGGGGTGACATTCAGTACTTC.

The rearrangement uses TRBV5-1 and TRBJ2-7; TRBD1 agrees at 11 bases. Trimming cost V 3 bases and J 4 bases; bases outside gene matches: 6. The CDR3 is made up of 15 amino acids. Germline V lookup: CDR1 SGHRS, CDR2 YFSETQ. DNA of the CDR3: TGCGCCAGCAGCTCGACGGGGACAGGGGGATACGAGCAGTACTTC. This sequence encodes CASSSTGTGGYEQYF.

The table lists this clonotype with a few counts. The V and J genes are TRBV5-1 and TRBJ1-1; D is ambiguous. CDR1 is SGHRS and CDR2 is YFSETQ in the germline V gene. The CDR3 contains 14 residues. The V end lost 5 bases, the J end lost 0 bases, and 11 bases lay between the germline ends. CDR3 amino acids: CASRLPGLNTEAFF. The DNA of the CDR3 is TGCGCCAGCAGACTCCCAGGTCTGAACACTGAAGCTTTCTTT. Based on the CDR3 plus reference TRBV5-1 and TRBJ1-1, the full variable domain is KAGVTQTPRYLIKTRGQQVTLSCSPISGHRSVSWYQQTPGQGLQFLFEYFSETQRNKGNFPGRFSGRQFSNSRSEMNVSTLELGDSALYLCASRLPGLNTEAFFGQGTRLTVV.

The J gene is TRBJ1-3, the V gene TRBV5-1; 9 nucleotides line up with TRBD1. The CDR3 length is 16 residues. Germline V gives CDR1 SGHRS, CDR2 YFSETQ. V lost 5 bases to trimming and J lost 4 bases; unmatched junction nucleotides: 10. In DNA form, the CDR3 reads TGCGCCAGCAGTAGGGAAGGACAGGGGAGCGGAAACACCATATATTTT. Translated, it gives CASSREGQGSGNTIYF.

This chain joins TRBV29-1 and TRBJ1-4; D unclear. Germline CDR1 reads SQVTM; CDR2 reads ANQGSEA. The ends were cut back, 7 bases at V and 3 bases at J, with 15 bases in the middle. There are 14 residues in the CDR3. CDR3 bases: TGCAGCGCCTCGTATGGTTCTTCTAATGAAAAACTGTTTTTT. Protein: CSASYGSSNEKLFF.

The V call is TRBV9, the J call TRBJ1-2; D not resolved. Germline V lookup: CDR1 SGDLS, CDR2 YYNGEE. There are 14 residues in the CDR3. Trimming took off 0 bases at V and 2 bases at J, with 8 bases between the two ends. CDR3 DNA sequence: TGTGCCAGCAGCGTAGTCCCGGGAAACTATGGCTACACCTTC. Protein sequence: CASSVVPGNYGYTF.

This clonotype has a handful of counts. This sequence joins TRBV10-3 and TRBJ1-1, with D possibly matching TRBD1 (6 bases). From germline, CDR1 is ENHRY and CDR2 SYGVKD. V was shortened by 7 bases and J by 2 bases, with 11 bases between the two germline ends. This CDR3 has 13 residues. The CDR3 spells CAITGQFNTEAFF. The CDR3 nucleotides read TGTGCCATCACTGGACAGTTTAACACTGAAGCTTTCTTT.

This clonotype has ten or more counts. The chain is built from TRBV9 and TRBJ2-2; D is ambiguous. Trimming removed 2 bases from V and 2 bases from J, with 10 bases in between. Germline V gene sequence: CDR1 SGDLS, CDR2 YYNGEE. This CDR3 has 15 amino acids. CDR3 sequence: CASSVAYGNTGELFF. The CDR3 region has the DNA TGTGCCAGCAGCGTTGCCTACGGTAACACCGGGGAGCTGTTTTTT. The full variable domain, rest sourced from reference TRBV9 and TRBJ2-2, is DSGVTQTPKHLITATGQRVTLRCSPRSGDLSVYWYQQSLDQGLQFLIQYYNGEERAKGNILERFSAQQFPDLHSELNLSSLELGDSALYFCASSVAYGNTGELFFGEGSRLTVL.

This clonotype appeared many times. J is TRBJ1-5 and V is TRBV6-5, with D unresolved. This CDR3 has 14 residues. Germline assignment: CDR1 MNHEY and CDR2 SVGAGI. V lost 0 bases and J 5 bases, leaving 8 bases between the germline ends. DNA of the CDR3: TGTGCCAGCAGTTACTCGATGGGGTATCAGCCCCAGCATTTT. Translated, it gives CASSYSMGYQPQHF.

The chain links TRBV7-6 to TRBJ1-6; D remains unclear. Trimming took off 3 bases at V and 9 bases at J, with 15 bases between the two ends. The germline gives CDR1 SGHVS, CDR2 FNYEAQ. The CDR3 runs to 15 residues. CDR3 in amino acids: CASSLGNSQLSPLHF. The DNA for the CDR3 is TGTGCCAGCAGCTTGGGCAACAGTCAACTTTCACCCCTCCACTTT.

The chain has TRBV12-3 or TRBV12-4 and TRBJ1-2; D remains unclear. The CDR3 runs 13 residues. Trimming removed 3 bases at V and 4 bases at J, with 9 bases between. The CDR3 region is CASSFSRIYGYTF. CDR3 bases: TGTGCCAGCAGTTTCTCTAGGATCTATGGCTACACCTTC.

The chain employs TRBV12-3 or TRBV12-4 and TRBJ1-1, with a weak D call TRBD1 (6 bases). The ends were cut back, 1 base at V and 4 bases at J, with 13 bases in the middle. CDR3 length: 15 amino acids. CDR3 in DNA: TGTGCCAGCAGTTTAGAGCAGGGGATGAGCACTGAAGCTTTCTTT. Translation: CASSLEQGMSTEAFF.

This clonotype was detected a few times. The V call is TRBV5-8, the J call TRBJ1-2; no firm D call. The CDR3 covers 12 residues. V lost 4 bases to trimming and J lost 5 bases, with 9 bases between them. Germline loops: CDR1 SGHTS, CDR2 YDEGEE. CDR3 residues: CASSQQIYGYTF. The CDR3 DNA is TGTGCCAGCAGCCAACAGATATATGGCTACACCTTC. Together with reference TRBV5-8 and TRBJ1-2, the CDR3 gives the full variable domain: EAGVTQSPTHLIKTRGQQATLRCSPISGHTSVYWYQQALGLGLQFLLWYDEGEERNRGNFPPRFSGRQFPNYSSELNVNALELEDSALYLCASSQQIYGYTFGSGTRLTVV.

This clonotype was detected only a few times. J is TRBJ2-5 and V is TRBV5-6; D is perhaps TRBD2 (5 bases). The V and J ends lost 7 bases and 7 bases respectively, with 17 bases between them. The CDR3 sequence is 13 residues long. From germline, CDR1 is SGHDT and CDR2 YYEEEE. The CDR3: CASARGSEWTQYF. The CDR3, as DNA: TGTGCCAGCGCCCGGGGTAGCGAATGGACCCAGTACTTC.

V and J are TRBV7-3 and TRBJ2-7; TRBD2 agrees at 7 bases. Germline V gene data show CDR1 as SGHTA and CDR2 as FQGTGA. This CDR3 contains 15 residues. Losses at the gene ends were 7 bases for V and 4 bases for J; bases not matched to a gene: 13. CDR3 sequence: CASTPFGTKAYEQYF. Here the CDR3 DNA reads TGTGCCAGCACCCCATTCGGGACTAAGGCTTACGAGCAGTACTTC.

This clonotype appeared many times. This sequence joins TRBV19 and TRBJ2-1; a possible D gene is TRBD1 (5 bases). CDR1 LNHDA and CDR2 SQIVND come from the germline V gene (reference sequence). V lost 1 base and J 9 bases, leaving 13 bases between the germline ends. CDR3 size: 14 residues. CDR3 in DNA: TGTGCCAGTAGTATAGCTGGGGCCTGGTTTGAGCAGTTCTTC. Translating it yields CASSIAGAWFEQFF.